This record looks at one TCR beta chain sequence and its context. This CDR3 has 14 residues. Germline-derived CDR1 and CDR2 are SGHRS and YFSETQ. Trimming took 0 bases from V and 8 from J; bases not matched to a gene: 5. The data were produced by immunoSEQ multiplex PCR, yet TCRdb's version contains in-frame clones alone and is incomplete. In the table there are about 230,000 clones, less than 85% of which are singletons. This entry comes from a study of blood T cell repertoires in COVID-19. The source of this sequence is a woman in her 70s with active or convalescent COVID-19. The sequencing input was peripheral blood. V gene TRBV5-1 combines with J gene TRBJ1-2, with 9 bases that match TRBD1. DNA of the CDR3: TGCGCCAGCAGCTTGGAACAGGGGGCTGACGGCTACACCTTC. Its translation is CASSLEQGADGYTF.